Below, one T cell receptor (beta chain) is given with its context. Its antigen is unknown. These data belong to a study of shared clonotypes between healthy human individuals. Evenly divided among several immunoSEQ plates was the genomic DNA of each subset. In the source study's methods: ImmunoSEQ sequences covered only the junction and lacked quality scores; filtering therefore differed. The protocol was immunoSEQ multiplex PCR, while the TCRdb copy is restricted to in-frame clones and leaves out a portion. That table gives V, J and clone size, and the DNA gave D and trimming. This sample has hundreds of thousands of clones, with roughly 95% found just once. CDR1 and CDR2 from the germline V gene are MNHEY and SMNVEV (reference sequence). This CDR3 comprises 14 residues. The V and J ends lost 2 bases and 2 bases respectively, with 10 bases between them. Naivety among CD8 cells was defined by CD45RO negativity and positive CCR7 selection, thereby excluding terminally differentiated effector memory CD45RA+ cells.

General observations from the study: Clonotypes not shared had lower generation probabilities than those common to all four donors. Estimated richness was generally greater in naive than memory subsets.

This clonotype was obtained from a woman aged 30 to 39 in good health. V gene TRBV27 combines with J gene TRBJ2-7, with unresolved D. Source material: naive CD8+ T cells sorted from blood. In DNA, the CDR3 is TGTGCCAGCAGTTTAAGGAACAGCCCCTACGAGCAGTACTTC. This encodes CASSLRNSPYEQYF.